The 7 T cell receptor beta chains in this list originate from one sample, sequenced in a study of CD8 T cells in Susac syndrome. The authors reverse transcribed about 0.5 to 1 ug RNA with random hexamers. From the immunoSEQ multiplex PCR reads, TCRdb called clonotypes with MiXCR, one entry per CDR3 protein. The sample shows 190,000 or so distinct CDR3 sequences, roughly 94% of them seen only once. The sequenced material came from CD4+ T cells from PBMCs. Receptor source: a human donor with multiple sclerosis.

The chain couples TRBV7-3 to TRBJ1-2, with D hard to call. Germline lookup yields CDR1 SGHTA and CDR2 FQGTGA. V was cut by 0 bases and J by 8 bases, with 16 bases left in between. This CDR3 is built from 15 residues. The CDR3 nucleotides read TGTGCCAGCAGCTTAACGCCAGGCCTTTCTAGCGGCTACACCTTC. It yields the protein CASSLTPGLSSGYTF. Filled out from reference TRBV7-3 and TRBJ1-2, the complete variable domain reads GAGVSQTPSNKVTEKGKYVELRCDPISGHTALYWYRQSLGQGPEFLIYFQGTGAADDSGLPNDRFFAVRPEGSVSTLKIQRTERGDSAVYLCASSLTPGLSSGYTFGSGTRLTVV.

The chain combines TRBV30 with TRBJ1-6; D unresolved. The CDR3 loop spans 13 amino acids. The V gene lost 7 bases and the J gene lost 7 bases, with 14 bases spanning the gap. Per the germline V gene, CDR1 is GTSNPN and CDR2 is SVGIG (reference sequence). The CDR3 spells CASGPRGNSPLHF. The CDR3 nucleotides read TGTGCCTCCGGACCCAGAGGCAATTCACCCCTCCACTTT.

This clonotype appeared a single time. This chain links TRBV6-6 with TRBJ2-1; 7 nucleotides agree with TRBD2. With V trimmed by 7 bases and J by 2 bases, 8 bases remained unmatched. In germline, CDR1 is MNHNY, CDR2 SVGAGI (reference sequence). The CDR3 spans 15 residues. This CDR3 is CASNSAGDAYNEQFF. In DNA form, the CDR3 reads TGTGCCAGCAATTCGGCGGGGGATGCCTACAATGAGCAGTTCTTC.

The chain is built from TRBV20-1 and TRBJ2-1, with 8 bases lining up with TRBD2. CDR3 length: 15 residues. Germline assignment: CDR1 DFQATT and CDR2 SNEGSKA (reference sequence). Unmatched junction bases numbered 9, after V lost 0 bases and J lost 8 bases. The CDR3: CSARDWGSGADEQFF. DNA of the CDR3: TGCAGTGCTAGAGATTGGGGTAGCGGGGCAGATGAGCAGTTCTTC.

This chain links TRBV3-1 with TRBJ1-2, with 10 bases that match TRBD1. Germline V gene sequence: CDR1 LGHDT, CDR2 YNNKEL (reference sequence). V dropped 6 bases and J dropped 3; count of bases not matched to a gene: 7. This CDR3 is built from 15 residues. CDR3 DNA sequence: TGTGCCAGCAGTCCAAGGACAGGGGGTGACTATGGCTACACCTTC. Translating it yields CASSPRTGGDYGYTF.

The chain uses TRBV7-2 and TRBJ2-3, with TRBD2 matching 9 bases. The CDR3 has 15 residues. The germline gives CDR1 SGHTA, CDR2 FQGNSA. The V gene end was trimmed by 9 bases and the J gene end by 6 bases; junction bases not matched to a gene: 13. The CDR3 nucleotides are TGTGCCAGTACCCCAGGCGGGGGGGCTTCGGATACGCAGTATTTT. Translated, it gives CASTPGGGASDTQYF.

The CDR3 spells CASSWEGAVDYNEQFF. The CDR3 DNA reads as TGCGCCAGCAGCTGGGAGGGGGCGGTGGACTACAATGAGCAGTTCTTC. The J gene is TRBJ2-1, the V gene TRBV5-1, with D possibly called TRBD1 or TRBD2 (7 bases each). Looked up from germline, CDR1 is SGHRS and CDR2 is YFSETQ. CDR3 length: 16 residues. Trimming pared 3 bases from V and 3 bases from J, leaving 16 bases between.